The clone carrying this TCR beta chain has just one count. Its target is unknown. Deep was the level at which the assay was run. In the original processing: Filtering differed because ImmunoSEQ produced junction-only sequences that carried no quality scores. The assay was immunoSEQ multiplex PCR, and TCRdb's table has in-frame clones only and misses some. That table furnishes V, J and clone size, whereas the DNA furnished D and trimming. The table includes approximately 2,200,000 clones, under 95% detected once. CDR3 length equals 14 residues. Germline V CDR1 and CDR2: SEHNR, FQNEAQ (reference sequence). Trimming removed 4 bases at V and 6 bases at J, with 15 bases between. This sample stems from a study of shared clonotypes between healthy human individuals. Points from the study as a whole: Non-shared clonotypes had lower generation probabilities than those shared by all four donors. Sharing across four donors was highest in naive CD4 (roughly 5%) and lowest in memory CD8 (roughly 0.4%).

Positively selected for CCR7, the CD45RO-negative cells used as naive CD8 cells excluded terminally differentiated effector memory CD45RA+ cells. The sequenced sample consisted of naive CD8+ T cells from PBMCs. The receptor comes from a man aged 18 to 30 in good health. Some clones in this sample may be carry-over from other donors' samples. This rearrangement joins TRBV7-9 to TRBJ1-1, with D maybe TRBD1 (5 bases). As DNA, the CDR3 is TGTGCCAGCAGCTCCCCCGGGACTCTTGCTGAAGCTTTCTTT. It translates to CASSSPGTLAEAFF.